Sequencing of this T cell receptor beta chain was carried out in a study of shared clonotypes between healthy human individuals. Study results and limitations: The study generally estimated greater richness for naive than memory subsets. An effect of sequencing depth on clonotype sharing among donors was expected.

Per the study methods: ImmunoSEQ yielded junction-only sequences lacking quality scores, so filtering differed. Only in-frame clones appear in the TCRdb table, and some are missing; sequencing was by immunoSEQ multiplex PCR. V, J and clone size are taken as reported in that table, and D and trimming were inferred from the DNA itself. The table shows some 1 million clones, with about 77% occurring only once. Notes on this clone: Its antigen is unknown.

Healthy and HIV-negative, the adult donors had no recent acute infections or vaccinations. V was clipped by 2 bases and J by 7 bases, with 12 bases between them. This CDR3 comprises 15 residues. CDR1 MNHEY and CDR2 SMNVEV come from the germline V gene (reference sequence). Sequencing input: memory CD4+ T cells sorted from blood. The sample's subset: CD45RA-negative fraction. The source is a man aged 18 to 29 in good health. The V call is TRBV27, the J call TRBJ1-6; D gene ambiguous. As DNA, the CDR3 is TGTGCCAGCAGTTTAGCTCCCGGGGTAAATTCACCCCTCCACTTT. It translates to CASSLAPGVNSPLHF.